The next 14 T cell receptor beta chains were all read from a single sample in a study of T cells in Graves' hyperthyroidism and ophthalmopathy. There were TCR beta CDR3 regions amplified from RNA transcripts. HTBI primers were used for first-round RT-PCR of the TCR CDR3. Via MiXCR, TCRdb re-called the multiplex PCR reads, giving one row per CDR3 protein. The repertoire holds about 610,000 distinct CDR3 sequences, with roughly 15% as singletons. The sequenced sample was blood. The receptors originated from a woman between 40 and 55 years old with Graves' ophthalmopathy.

Ten or more counts support this clonotype. The rearrangement uses TRBV7-9 and TRBJ1-5; no clear D gene. The V and J ends lost 7 bases and 5 bases respectively, with 12 bases between them. The length of the CDR3 is 13 residues. Germline assignment: CDR1 SEHNR and CDR2 FQNEAQ (reference sequence). The CDR3 reads CASTVHGDQPQHF. The CDR3 DNA follows: TGTGCCAGCACCGTCCACGGGGATCAGCCCCAGCATTTT.

The V and J genes are TRBV4-1 and TRBJ1-5; a possible D gene is TRBD1 (6 bases). CDR1 is MGHRA, CDR2 YSYEKL, per germline. The CDR3 covers 15 residues. V was trimmed by 0 bases and J by 6 bases, leaving 12 bases between them. The DNA of the CDR3 is TGCGCCAGCAGCCAAGATACGTCAGGGGCTCAGCCCCAGCATTTT. It is translated as CASSQDTSGAQPQHF.

This clonotype has a handful of counts. The rearrangement joins TRBV5-4 to TRBJ2-7; the match to TRBD2 covers 9 bases. Looked up from germline, CDR1 is SGHNT and CDR2 is YYREEE (reference sequence). V dropped 4 bases and J dropped 2; count of bases not matched to a gene: 7. The CDR3 has 15 amino acids. The CDR3 here is CASSESSGMAYEQYF. In DNA, the CDR3 is TGTGCCAGCAGCGAATCTAGCGGGATGGCCTACGAGCAGTACTTC.

In its sample, this clonotype was seen many times. The chain carries TRBV6-2 or TRBV6-3 and TRBJ1-5; tentatively, D is TRBD1 (6 bases). The CDR3 runs 14 residues. CDR1 is MNHEY, CDR2 SVGEGT, per germline. Trimming took 5 bases from V and 5 from J, leaving 13 bases between them. The CDR3 nucleotides read TGTGCCAGCAGTCTTGACAGGTATTATCAGCCCCAGCATTTT. Protein product: CASSLDRYYQPQHF.

This clonotype has a handful of counts. This chain connects TRBV28 to TRBJ1-5; D is ambiguous. CDR3 length: 13 residues. Deletions cut 6 bases from V and 9 bases from J, with 15 bases between. The germline V gene has CDR1 MDHEN and CDR2 SYDVKM. CDR3 sequence reads: CASRAGLGWPQHF. CDR3 sequence (DNA): TGTGCCAGCAGGGCCGGGTTAGGTTGGCCCCAGCATTTT. Variable domain in full (rest from reference TRBV28 and TRBJ1-5): DVKVTQSSRYLVKRTGEKVFLECVQDMDHENMFWYRQDPGLGLRLIYFSYDVKMKEKGDIPEGYSVSREKKERFSLILESASTNQTSMYLCASRAGLGWPQHFGDGTRLSIL.

Worth noting for this clonotype: A much larger clonotype is one base distant, so this may be a read error. The V gene is TRBV7-2, the J gene TRBJ1-6; D call uncertain. This CDR3 has 14 amino acids. Germline V lookup: CDR1 SGHTA, CDR2 FQGNSA. In nucleotides, the CDR3 is TGTGCCATCAGCCGTGGGAACCTGGGCTCACCCCTCCACTTT. Translated: CAISRGNLGSPLHF.

The V and J genes are TRBV7-3 and TRBJ2-7; D is perhaps TRBD1 or TRBD2 (6 bases each). V was shortened by 1 base and J by 5 bases, with 12 bases between the two germline ends. This CDR3 is built from 14 residues. Germline V gene data show CDR1 as SGHTA and CDR2 as FQGTGA. The CDR3 sequence: CASSLNREDDEQYF. The CDR3 region has the DNA TGTGCCAGCAGCTTAAACAGGGAGGATGACGAGCAGTACTTC.

This clonotype has a count of ten or more. The V call is TRBV25-1, the J call TRBJ2-7; D unresolved. CDR3 length equals 14 residues. Germline CDR1 and CDR2: MGHDK and SYGVNS. V was cut by 2 bases and J by 6 bases, with 14 bases left in between. DNA of the CDR3: TGTGCCAGCAGTGAAATTTCGGGTGTACGCGAGCAGTACTTC. Residues: CASSEISGVREQYF.

This clonotype has more than one count but fewer than ten. The chain combines TRBV12-3 or TRBV12-4 with TRBJ2-2; D not resolved. The CDR3 runs to 14 residues. Trimming removed 2 bases from V and 6 bases from J, with 10 bases in between. The CDR3 nucleotides read TGTGCCAGCAGTTTAACTTTTGTGCCCGGGGAGCTGTTTTTT. Translated, it gives CASSLTFVPGELFF.

This clonotype was counted at least ten times. The rearrangement uses TRBV20-1 and TRBJ2-7, with TRBD2 matching over 15 bases. The germline CDR1 and CDR2 sequences are DFQATT and SNEGSKA (reference sequence). The CDR3 length is 16 residues. Germline trimming cut 2 bases from V and 3 bases from J; bases unmatched to any gene: 5. In nucleotides, the CDR3 is TGCAGTGCTAGACGACCGGGACTAGCGGGAGGCTACGAGCAGTACTTC. Its protein is CSARRPGLAGGYEQYF.

The J gene is TRBJ2-5, the V gene TRBV20-1; D possibly corresponds to TRBD1 (6 bases). Looked up from germline, CDR1 is DFQATT and CDR2 is SNEGSKA (reference sequence). The germline V and J ends were trimmed by 3 bases and 4 bases, with 18 bases remaining between them. This CDR3 has 15 residues. Here the CDR3 reads CSASGVVRGRETQYF. CDR3 DNA: TGCAGTGCTAGTGGGGTGGTCAGGGGTAGAGAGACCCAGTACTTC.

This clonotype came up many times. This chain connects TRBV7-9 to TRBJ1-1; D not certain. The V end lost 3 bases, the J end lost 1 base, and 12 bases lay between the germline ends. CDR3 length equals 15 residues. Germline CDR1 SEHNR, CDR2 FQNEAQ (reference sequence). CDR3 loop: CASSFYGRQNTEAFF. CDR3 sequence (DNA): TGTGCCAGCAGCTTTTACGGACGACAGAACACTGAAGCTTTCTTT.

This clonotype was picked up many times. The CDR3: CASSSSGLMNTEAFF. The CDR3, as DNA: TGTGCCAGCAGTTCATCGGGACTCATGAACACTGAAGCTTTCTTT. The chain combines TRBV6-2 or TRBV6-3 with TRBJ1-1; TRBD1 might be the D (5 bases). V was clipped by 4 bases and J by 0 bases, with 12 bases between them. The CDR3 has 15 residues. CDR1 and CDR2 from the germline V gene are MNHEY and SVGEGT.

This clonotype occurred a few times. J is TRBJ2-7 and V is TRBV20-1, with 10 bases that match TRBD1. Germline-derived CDR1 and CDR2 are DFQATT and SNEGSKA (reference sequence). CDR3 length equals 16 residues. J lost 3 bases, V lost 0 bases, and 8 bases had no gene match. For the CDR3, the DNA is TGCAGTGCTAGAGATTCAGGGACAGGGGTAGTCTACGAGCAGTACTTC. It specifies CSARDSGTGVVYEQYF.